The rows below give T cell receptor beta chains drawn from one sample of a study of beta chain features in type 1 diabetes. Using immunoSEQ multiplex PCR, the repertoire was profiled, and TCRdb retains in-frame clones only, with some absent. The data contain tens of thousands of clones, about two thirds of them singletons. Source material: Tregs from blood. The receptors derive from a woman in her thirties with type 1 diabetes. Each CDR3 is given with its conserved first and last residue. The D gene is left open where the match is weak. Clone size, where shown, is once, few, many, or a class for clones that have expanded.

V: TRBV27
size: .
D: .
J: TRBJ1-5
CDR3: CASSLREDQPQHF
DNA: TGTGCCAGCAGTTTAAGGGAGGATCAGCCCCAGCATTTT

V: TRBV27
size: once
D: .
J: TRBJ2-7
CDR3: CASSRGLSNEQYF
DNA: TGTGCCAGTTCTCGGGGACTGTCCAACGAGCAGTACTTC

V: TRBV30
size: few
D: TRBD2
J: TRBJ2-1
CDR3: CAWSVGLAANEQFF
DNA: TGTGCCTGGAGTGTCGGACTAGCCGCCAATGAGCAGTTCTTC

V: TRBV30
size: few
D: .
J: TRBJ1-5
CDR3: CAWSHRQEGQPQHF
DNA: TGTGCCTGGAGTCACCGGCAGGAAGGTCAGCCCCAGCATTTT

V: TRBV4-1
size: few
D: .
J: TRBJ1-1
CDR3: CASSPGRGGTEAFF
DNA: TGCGCCAGCAGCCCCGGCCGCGGTGGCACTGAAGCTTTCTTT

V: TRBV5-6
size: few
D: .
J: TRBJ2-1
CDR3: CASSDRWAGNEQFF
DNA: TGTGCCAGCAGCGACCGGTGGGCGGGAAATGAGCAGTTCTTC

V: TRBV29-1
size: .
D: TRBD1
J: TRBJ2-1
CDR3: CSAGTGGYNEQFF
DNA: TGCAGCGCCGGAACAGGGGGCTACAATGAGCAGTTCTTC

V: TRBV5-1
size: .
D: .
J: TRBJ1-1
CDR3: CASRSQGPTEAFF
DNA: TGCGCCAGCAGGTCCCAGGGTCCCACTGAAGCTTTCTTT

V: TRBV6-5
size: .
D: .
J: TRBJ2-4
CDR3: CASSSLLAKNIQYF
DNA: TGTGCCAGCAGTTCATTACTAGCCAAAAACATTCAGTACTTC

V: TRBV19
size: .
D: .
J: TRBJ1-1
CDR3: CASSIYRHNTEAFF
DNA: TGTGCCAGTAGTATTTACAGACATAACACTGAAGCTTTCTTT

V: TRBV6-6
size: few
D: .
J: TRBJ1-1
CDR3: CASSYGGPINTEAFF
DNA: TGTGCCAGCAGTTACGGGGGCCCGATTAACACTGAAGCTTTCTTT

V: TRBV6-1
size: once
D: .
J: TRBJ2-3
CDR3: CASSPLPRDTQYF
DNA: TGTGCCAGCAGCCCCCTCCCTCGGGATACGCAGTATTTT

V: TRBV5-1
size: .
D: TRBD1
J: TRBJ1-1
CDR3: CASSLGHGTANTEAFF
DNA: TGCGCCAGCAGCTTGGGCCACGGGACAGCGAACACTGAAGCTTTCTTT

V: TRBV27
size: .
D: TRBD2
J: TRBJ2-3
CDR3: CASSWGRLALSTDTQYF
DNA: TGTGCCAGCAGTTGGGGAAGACTAGCACTTAGCACAGATACGCAGTATTTT

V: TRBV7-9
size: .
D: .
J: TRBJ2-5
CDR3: CASSRSAGYQETQYF
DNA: TGTGCCAGCAGCCGATCGGCGGGGTACCAAGAGACCCAGTACTTC